One sample yielded the 28 T cell receptor beta chains listed below, sequenced in a study of shared clonotypes between healthy human individuals (TCRdb year 2020). Library creation used the immunoSEQ multiplex PCR assay. The table was pulled from immuneACCESS by TCRdb, which kept in-frame rearrangements only. Such tables lose some clones; where checked, under half of the loss comes from unresolved V genes, and the rest has no known cause. This sample gives 2 million to 2.5 million clones in total; roughly 94% of them show up just once. The top ten clones comprise more than 0.1% of the sample. The sequenced sample consisted of naive CD4+ T cells sorted from blood. The sample's cell subset or site label, in plain terms: CD45RA+ positively selected. These receptors were obtained from a man aged 18 to 29 in good health.

This sequence joins TRBV27 and TRBJ2-1; D is unclear. Trimming stripped 3 bases from V and 1 base from J, with 7 bases between. The germline gives CDR1 MNHEY, CDR2 SMNVEV (reference sequence). The CDR3 is 14 residues long. The CDR3: CASSLVDSYNEQFF. CDR3 sequence (DNA): TGTGCCAGCAGTTTGGTCGATTCCTACAATGAGCAGTTCTTC.

The chain carries TRBV11-2 and TRBJ2-3; 7 nucleotides match TRBD1. Per germline, CDR1 SGHAT and CDR2 FQNNGV. The CDR3 consists of 13 residues. V gave up 7 bases and J gave up 5 bases; unmatched junction bases: 6. CDR3 DNA: TGTGCCAGCACCCAAACAGGGGAAGATACGCAGTATTTT. Its protein product is CASTQTGEDTQYF.

The V and J genes are TRBV6-5 and TRBJ2-3; tentatively, D is TRBD1 (5 bases). Trimming took off 6 bases at V and 2 bases at J, with 12 bases between the two ends. The CDR3 totals 14 residues. In germline, CDR1 is MNHEY, CDR2 SVGAGI. CDR3 sequence: CASSPQGDTDTQYF. The CDR3 DNA reads as TGTGCCAGCAGCCCGCAGGGTGACACAGATACGCAGTATTTT.

The V gene is TRBV30, the J gene TRBJ2-1, with no clear D. The ends were cut back, 2 bases at V and 0 bases at J, with 8 bases in the middle. The germline V gene has CDR1 GTSNPN and CDR2 SVGIG (reference sequence). The CDR3 runs 14 residues. The CDR3 sequence: CAWSKSTSYNEQFF. CDR3 sequence (DNA): TGTGCCTGGAGTAAGAGCACCTCCTACAATGAGCAGTTCTTC.

The CDR3 bases are TGTGCCAGCAGTGAAGAAGTGAAAGCGGGGGTAAACATTCAGTACTTC. This encodes CASSEEVKAGVNIQYF. The genes are TRBV2 and TRBJ2-4, with TRBD2 matching over 8 bases. Losses at the gene ends were 1 base for V and 6 bases for J; bases not matched to a gene: 8. This CDR3 is 16 amino acids long. Germline assignment: CDR1 SNHLY and CDR2 FYNNEI.

This chain uses TRBV11-2 with TRBJ2-4, with D tentatively TRBD2 (6 bases). From germline, CDR1 is SGHAT and CDR2 FQNNGV. CDR3 length: 13 residues. The V gene lost 7 bases and the J gene lost 7 bases, with 14 bases spanning the gap. This chain's CDR3 is CASTLARGNIQYF. CDR3 coding DNA: TGTGCCAGCACCCTAGCTCGGGGGAACATTCAGTACTTC. Looking up the rest from reference TRBV11-2 and TRBJ2-4 gives the full variable domain: EAGVAQSPRYKIIEKRQSVAFWCNPISGHATLYWYQQILGQGPKLLIQFQNNGVVDDSQLPKDRFSAERLKGVDSTLKIQPAKLEDSAVYLCASTLARGNIQYFGAGTRLSVL.

The table lists this clone with a few counts. Other DNA sequences in this sample translate to the same CDR3. The chain recombines TRBV7-9 with TRBJ2-3; possibly TRBD2 for D (6 bases). V lost 7 bases, J lost 3 bases, and 17 bases lay in between. The CDR3 spans 15 residues. Germline V gene lookup returns CDR1 SEHNR and CDR2 FQNEAQ (reference sequence). CDR3 amino acids: CASTPGLSITDTQYF. The CDR3 coding sequence is TGTGCCAGCACCCCGGGACTCTCTATTACAGATACGCAGTATTTT.

The chain joins TRBV10-3 to TRBJ2-3; tentatively, D is TRBD2 (6 bases). The germline gives CDR1 ENHRY, CDR2 SYGVKD. Trimming removed 1 base from V and 6 bases from J, with 8 bases in between. This CDR3 spans 13 amino acids. CDR3 in amino acids: CAISELGGDTQYF. CDR3 nucleotides: TGTGCCATCAGTGAGTTAGGAGGGGATACGCAGTATTTT.

The chain joins TRBV28 to TRBJ2-7; D may be TRBD1 (5 bases). This CDR3 is 15 amino acids long. V gave up 2 bases and J gave up 5 bases, with 16 bases separating them. CDR1 and CDR2 from the germline V gene are MDHEN and SYDVKM. For the CDR3, the DNA is TGTGCCAGCAGTTTAGCAAGTCAGGGTTCGAACGAGCAGTACTTC. This sequence encodes CASSLASQGSNEQYF.

The rearrangement joins TRBV11-2 to TRBJ2-5; tentative D call: TRBD1 (6 bases). The CDR3 is 14 residues long. Germline assignment: CDR1 SGHAT and CDR2 FQNNGV. Trimming removed 6 bases from V and 3 bases from J, with 14 bases in between. Here the CDR3 DNA reads TGTGCCAGCAGTTACACGACAGGAAAAGAGACCCAGTACTTC. Protein product: CASSYTTGKETQYF. Supplemented by reference TRBV11-2 and TRBJ2-5, the full variable domain reads EAGVAQSPRYKIIEKRQSVAFWCNPISGHATLYWYQQILGQGPKLLIQFQNNGVVDDSQLPKDRFSAERLKGVDSTLKIQPAKLEDSAVYLCASSYTTGKETQYFGPGTRLLVL.

The rearrangement links TRBV5-1 to TRBJ2-7, with 9 bases identical to TRBD1. The V and J ends lost 4 bases and 5 bases, in that order; junction bases with no gene match: 7. The CDR3 runs 14 residues. Germline CDR1 SGHRS, CDR2 YFSETQ. Here the CDR3 DNA reads TGCGCCAGCAGCACGGTAGGGACAGGGAACGAGCAGTACTTC. It yields the protein CASSTVGTGNEQYF.

This clone showed up just once. The rearrangement uses TRBV5-1 and TRBJ2-1; 13 bases are shared with TRBD2. Germline-derived CDR1 and CDR2 are SGHRS and YFSETQ. The CDR3 consists of 14 residues. The J segment lost 11 bases and the V segment lost 4 bases, leaving 6 bases of the junction unmatched. This CDR3 reads CASSGLAGETKQFF. CDR3 in DNA: TGCGCCAGCAGCGGACTAGCGGGGGAAACTAAGCAGTTCTTC. Full variable domain (missing parts from reference TRBV5-1 and TRBJ2-1): KAGVTQTPRYLIKTRGQQVTLSCSPISGHRSVSWYQQTPGQGLQFLFEYFSETQRNKGNFPGRFSGRQFSNSRSEMNVSTLELGDSALYLCASSGLAGETKQFFGPGTRLTVL.

This clone was recorded a few times. Other DNA sequences in this specimen translate into the identical CDR3. The chain joins TRBV2 to TRBJ1-5, with D unresolved. From germline, CDR1 is SNHLY and CDR2 FYNNEI. V lost 3 bases to trimming and J lost 0 bases, with 3 bases between them. The CDR3 extends over 13 amino acids. The CDR3 nucleotides are TGTGCCAGCAGTGACGATAGCAATCAGCCCCAGCATTTT. The encoded protein is CASSDDSNQPQHF.

This clone was seen more than once but under ten times. This chain joins TRBV7-2 and TRBJ2-1, with 10 bases matching TRBD2. V gave up 6 bases and J gave up 0 bases; unmatched junction bases: 2. This CDR3 has 15 residues. The germline gives CDR1 SGHTA, CDR2 FQGNSA. The CDR3: CASRASGSSYNEQFF. The CDR3 DNA reads as TGTGCCAGCAGGGCTAGCGGGAGCTCCTACAATGAGCAGTTCTTC. The whole variable domain, remainder taken from reference TRBV7-2 and TRBJ2-1, is GAGVSQSPSNKVTEKGKDVELRCDPISGHTALYWYRQSLGQGLEFLIYFQGNSAPDKSGLPSDRFSAERTGGSVSTLTIQRTQQEDSAVYLCASRASGSSYNEQFFGPGTRLTVL.

The gene calls are TRBV6-6 and TRBJ1-6; 9 nucleotides agree with TRBD1. The length of the CDR3 is 15 residues. Per the germline V gene, CDR1 is MNHNY and CDR2 is SVGAGI (reference sequence). Germline trimming cut 5 bases from V and 10 bases from J; bases unmatched to any gene: 9. In nucleotides, the CDR3 is TGTGCCAGCAGTACCCCCGGGACAGGGCAATCACCCCTCCACTTT. Translating it yields CASSTPGTGQSPLHF.

The chain recombines TRBV7-9 with TRBJ2-1; the D call may be TRBD1 or TRBD2 (6 bases each). Trimming removed 2 bases from V and 5 bases from J, with 13 bases in between. Germline V gene lookup returns CDR1 SEHNR and CDR2 FQNEAQ (reference sequence). This CDR3 region has 15 residues. In nucleotides, the CDR3 is TGTGCCAGCAGCTTAAGTACGGGGGCCAACAATGAGCAGTTCTTC. Its translation is CASSLSTGANNEQFF.

The chain has TRBV18 and TRBJ2-5; 12 bases agree with TRBD2. Germline V gives CDR1 KGHSH, CDR2 LQKENI. This CDR3 has 16 amino acids. V was pared by 3 bases and J by 3 bases, with 5 bases of the junction left unmatched. The CDR3 sequence is CASSPLAGGPEETQYF. For the CDR3, the DNA is TGTGCCAGCTCACCCCTAGCGGGAGGGCCGGAAGAGACCCAGTACTTC.

This clone was seen a single time. The chain has TRBV15 and TRBJ1-5, with D possibly matching TRBD1 (5 bases). Germline V gene lookup returns CDR1 LNHNV and CDR2 YYDKDF (reference sequence). Trimming shortened V by 5 bases and J by 6 bases, and 20 bases separated the two germline ends. The CDR3 consists of 16 residues. This chain's CDR3 is CATSGGAGKGGQPQHF. The CDR3 coding sequence is TGTGCCACCAGCGGAGGGGCCGGGAAAGGAGGTCAGCCCCAGCATTTT.

Notes on this clone: A much bigger clone sits one base away, suggesting this may be a read error. The same CDR3 arises from other DNA sequences in this sample as well. The rearrangement links TRBV5-1 to TRBJ2-7; D unresolved. The CDR3 totals 14 residues. Germline loops: CDR1 SGHRS, CDR2 YFSETQ. V was pared by 0 bases and J by 0 bases, with 7 bases between. CDR3 amino acids: CASSLGTSSYEQYF. The CDR3 nucleotides are TGCGCCAGCAGCTTGGGTACGAGCTCCTACGAGCAGTACTTC.

The chain combines TRBV7-3 with TRBJ2-2; D is unclear. CDR1 is SGHTA and CDR2 is FQGTGA in the germline V gene. V was clipped by 2 bases and J by 2 bases, with 12 bases between them. The CDR3 runs 16 residues. In DNA form, the CDR3 reads TGTGCCAGCAGCTTATTAGGAAACGCCAACACCGGGGAGCTGTTTTTT. This translates into CASSLLGNANTGELFF.

A remark on this clone: The CDR3 ends on some other residue instead of the conserved phenylalanine or tryptophan, so this is likely a read error. The chain employs TRBV29-1 and TRBJ1-2; possible D gene TRBD1, 6 bases. V was shortened by 6 bases and J by 3 bases, with 17 bases between the two germline ends. The CDR3 has 14 residues. Germline V gives CDR1 SQVTM, CDR2 ANQGSEA. The CDR3 region is CSVAAGGAHYGYTL. CDR3 coding DNA: TGCAGCGTGGCCGCCGGGGGGGCACACTATGGCTACACCCTC.

This clone was seen only once. The J gene is TRBJ1-4, the V gene TRBV5-4; a possible D gene is TRBD1 (5 bases). Trimming shortened V by 7 bases and J by 4 bases, and 11 bases separated the two germline ends. Germline CDR1 is SGHNT and CDR2 is YYREEE (reference sequence). The length of the CDR3 is 13 residues. This chain's CDR3 is CASGTAYNEKLFF. CDR3 nucleotide sequence: TGTGCCAGCGGGACGGCCTATAATGAAAAACTGTTTTTT.

This clone occurred once. The chain couples TRBV4-1 to TRBJ1-4; no clear D. Germline lookup yields CDR1 MGHRA and CDR2 YSYEKL. Trimming stripped 1 base from V and 3 bases from J, with 9 bases between. CDR3 length: 15 amino acids. CDR3 protein: CASSQVGVANEKLFF. The DNA of the CDR3 is TGCGCCAGCAGCCAAGTGGGTGTAGCTAATGAAAAACTGTTTTTT.

This chain connects TRBV2 to TRBJ1-3; perhaps TRBD1 as D (6 bases). Germline CDR1 reads SNHLY; CDR2 reads FYNNEI. Trimming pared 4 bases from V and 0 bases from J, leaving 13 bases between. CDR3 size: 16 residues. Written as DNA, the CDR3 is TGTGCCAGCAGTGTAGAGGACAGCAGCTCTGGAAACACCATATATTTT. Protein product: CASSVEDSSSGNTIYF.

The V gene is TRBV4-1, the J gene TRBJ2-7, with TRBD1 matching 7 bases. Germline CDR1 and CDR2: MGHRA and YSYEKL. The J segment lost 2 bases and the V segment lost 6 bases, leaving 7 bases of the junction unmatched. The CDR3 contains 14 residues. CDR3 in DNA: TGCGCCAGCAGGCCTGACAGGGATCCCTACGAGCAGTACTTC. This gives the protein CASRPDRDPYEQYF.

The rearrangement links TRBV30 to TRBJ1-2, with D hard to call. Germline V gene sequence: CDR1 GTSNPN, CDR2 SVGIG (reference sequence). Trimming cost V 2 bases and J 6 bases, with 10 bases left between them. The CDR3 totals 12 residues. CDR3 loop: CAWSSSRNGYTF. In DNA, the CDR3 is TGTGCCTGGAGTAGTAGTAGAAATGGCTACACCTTC.

J is TRBJ1-1 and V is TRBV29-1; 7 bases match TRBD1. V shed 6 bases and J 0 bases; nucleotides not matched to a gene: 7. Per the germline V gene, CDR1 is SQVTM and CDR2 is ANQGSEA. CDR3 length: 14 residues. The CDR3 bases are TGCAGCGTGGAGAGGACAGGCCTGAACACTGAAGCTTTCTTT. Translating gives CSVERTGLNTEAFF.

This clone has just one count. The CDR3 bases are TGTGCCAGCGGATTATCAGGACCTAACTATGGCTACACCTTC. This encodes CASGLSGPNYGYTF. This chain uses TRBV28 with TRBJ1-2, with D uncertain. The germline V and J ends were trimmed by 8 bases and 0 bases, with 13 bases remaining between them. CDR1 MDHEN and CDR2 SYDVKM come from the germline V gene. The CDR3 has 14 amino acids.